Sequencing of this TCR beta chain was carried out in a study of T cell repertoires in cytomegalovirus infection. Study as a whole: CMV infection together with matching HLA type was indicated by public TCR beta signatures. Study observations and caveats: HLA-C-restricted CMV-specific TCR beta clonotypes prevailed in the ex vivo response.

TCRdb reprocessed the reads with MiXCR, giving one entry per CDR3 protein. The sample lists 200,000 to 300,000 distinct CDR3 sequences, about an eighth seen once, with about 10% in the top ten. V dropped 1 base and J dropped 0; count of bases not matched to a gene: 7. Germline V gene data show CDR1 as LGHNA and CDR2 as YNFKEQ. The CDR3 spans 18 residues. Notes on this clonotype: Antigen specificity is unknown.

Material: PBMCs. This sequence was found in a human donor in good health (CMV status not recorded). Some clones in this sample may be carry-over from other donors' samples. The chain carries TRBV4-2 and TRBJ2-7; 12 positions match TRBD2. For the CDR3, the DNA is TGTGCCAGCAGCCAAGTGGCCCGGGGACTAGCGGGCTCCTACGAGCAGTACTTC. Protein sequence: CASSQVARGLAGSYEQYF.